A selection of T cell receptor beta chains follows, all from one sample in a study of metastatic and nonmetastatic thyroid tumors. TCRdb re-called the PCR reads with MiXCR. Here the sample spans just over 40,000 clones, about an eighth being singletons. The sequencing input was blood. These receptor sequences come from a female donor with papillary thyroid cancer or a benign thyroid nodule (not recorded which). Some clones in this sample may be carry-over from other donors' samples. The conserved cysteine and the conserved F or W are not part of the CDR3 here. The order of the fields is D gene, V gene, CDR3 protein. A D gene is named only where the DNA matches it firmly.

>TRBD1|TRBV5-1
ASSPRTGEGNGYT
>TRBD1|TRBV20-1
SAGRQGDQPQH
>TRBD1|TRBV9
ASSAGTGGGHEAF
>TRBD1|TRBV12-3/TRBV12-4
ASTNRDRIHEKLF
>.|TRBV6-5
ASSYTPSGNTEAF
>.|TRBV5-1
ASSYMPGNNEQF
>.|TRBV2
ASSERHYTDTQY
>TRBD2|TRBV5-4
ASSLASSGGGNTQY
>.|TRBV27
ASSFWGSTYEQY
>.|TRBV19
ASSFTGKYTEAF
>.|TRBV2
ASRQFGNTEAF
>TRBD2|TRBV3-1
ASSSSGSGGSGELF
>.|TRBV6-1
ASSEWKMNTEAF
>TRBD1|TRBV27
ASSLRIGGTSGANVLT
>TRBD2|TRBV10-3
AISDISGGYNEQF
>.|TRBV6-1
ASSSWGSENTGELF
>TRBD1|TRBV12-3/TRBV12-4
ASGLTGARNQPQH
>TRBD2|TRBV5-1
ASSPGSSGSGGYEQY
>TRBD2|TRBV20-1
SAGPSGGHNEQF
>.|TRBV14
ASSRQPPTATNEKLF
>.|TRBV28
AALTRGADTQY
>TRBD1|TRBV29-1
SGRTGRKNIQY
>.|TRBV5-5
ASSLEIRVGYT
>.|TRBV2
ASRRRIMNNSPLH
>TRBD2|TRBV28
ASSPAGGPSYEQY
>TRBD2|TRBV5-6
ASRSTSGRADEQF
>TRBD1|TRBV5-1
ASSIGQGETQY
>.|TRBV19
ASSSMGAGAQETQY